Presented here are 10 T cell receptor beta chains from one specimen sequenced in a study of blood T cell repertoires in COVID-19. Some clones are missing from TCRdb's copy, which holds only in-frame ones; the method was immunoSEQ multiplex PCR. The table includes about 100,000 clones, about 92% detected once. Sequenced material: peripheral blood. The origin of the receptors is a man aged 18 to 29 with COVID-19, enrolled during active disease.

This rearrangement joins TRBV7-9 to TRBJ1-1; D is unclear. CDR3 length: 15 amino acids. Germline V gives CDR1 SEHNR, CDR2 FQNEAQ (reference sequence). Trimming removed 1 base from V and 4 bases from J, with 13 bases in between. As DNA, the CDR3 is TGTGCCAGCAGCTTAGGTTCCCCAGGAACCACTGAAGCTTTCTTT. This gives the protein CASSLGSPGTTEAFF. Drawing the rest from reference TRBV7-9 and TRBJ1-1, the complete variable domain is DTGVSQNPRHKITKRGQNVTFRCDPISEHNRLYWYRQTLGQGPEFLTYFQNEAQLEKSRLLSDRFSAERPKGSFSTLEIQRTEQGDSAMYLCASSLGSPGTTEAFFGQGTRLTVV.

This chain uses TRBV28 with TRBJ2-4; tentative D call: TRBD1 (6 bases). The germline gives CDR1 MDHEN, CDR2 SYDVKM. The CDR3 has 14 amino acids. Trimming took 4 bases from V and 15 from J, leaving 22 bases between them. CDR3 sequence: CASSYGVGAFFLYF. The CDR3 nucleotides read TGTGCCAGCAGTTATGGGGTGGGGGCTTTTTTTCTGTACTTC.

The chain couples TRBV7-9 to TRBJ2-1; 9 bases match TRBD1. Trimming took 5 bases from V and 4 from J; bases not matched to a gene: 9. Germline-derived CDR1 and CDR2 are SEHNR and FQNEAQ (reference sequence). This CDR3 contains 16 residues. CDR3 residues: CASSPDRGQEYNEQFF. CDR3 sequence (DNA): TGTGCCAGCAGCCCGGACAGGGGACAAGAATACAATGAGCAGTTCTTC.

The chain combines TRBV11-2 with TRBJ1-3, with D uncertain. The V gene lost 0 bases and the J gene lost 0 bases, with 6 bases spanning the gap. Germline V CDR1 and CDR2: SGHAT, FQNNGV. The CDR3 has 15 amino acids. CDR3 DNA sequence: TGTGCCAGCAGCTTAGATCTAAGCTCTGGAAACACCATATATTTT. It codes for CASSLDLSSGNTIYF.

This clone is a singleton in its sample. The V call is TRBV3-1 (or the pseudogene TRBV3-2), the J call TRBJ1-1; D is perhaps TRBD1 (6 bases). V was trimmed by 3 bases and J by 0 bases, leaving 11 bases between them. Germline lookup yields CDR1 LGHDT and CDR2 YNNKEL (reference sequence). The CDR3 is 15 amino acids. CDR3 amino acids: CASSQDHRVNTEAFF. The CDR3 region has the DNA TGTGCCAGCAGCCAGGACCACAGGGTGAACACTGAAGCTTTCTTT.

This clone was detected only once. The V call is TRBV27, the J call TRBJ1-3; D uncertain. Trimming pared 7 bases from V and 0 bases from J, leaving 10 bases between. Germline assignment: CDR1 MNHEY and CDR2 SMNVEV (reference sequence). The CDR3 has 14 amino acids. CDR3 loop: CASKAGSSGNTIYF. For the CDR3, the DNA is TGTGCCAGCAAGGCAGGCAGCTCTGGAAACACCATATATTTT.

The chain has TRBV11-2 and TRBJ2-1; D gene uncertain. Germline values: CDR1 SGHAT, CDR2 FQNNGV. V lost 10 bases to trimming and J lost 4 bases, with 8 bases between them. This CDR3 has 11 amino acids. Here the CDR3 DNA reads TGTGCCACTAGGCCTTACAATGAGCAGTTCTTC. Translating gives CATRPYNEQFF.

The rearrangement uses TRBV28 and TRBJ1-1; D is undetermined. V was shortened by 1 base and J by 1 base, with 10 bases between the two germline ends. CDR3 length: 15 residues. Per the germline V gene, CDR1 is MDHEN and CDR2 is SYDVKM. The CDR3 DNA is TGTGCCAGCAGTTTATACGCCTCGAGGAACACTGAAGCTTTCTTT. This translates into CASSLYASRNTEAFF. Variable domain in full (rest from reference TRBV28 and TRBJ1-1): DVKVTQSSRYLVKRTGEKVFLECVQDMDHENMFWYRQDPGLGLRLIYFSYDVKMKEKGDIPEGYSVSREKKERFSLILESASTNQTSMYLCASSLYASRNTEAFFGQGTRLTVV.

This chain connects TRBV5-6 to TRBJ2-4; the D gene is possibly TRBD2 (5 bases). CDR3 length equals 14 residues. Looked up from germline, CDR1 is SGHDT and CDR2 is YYEEEE. The V end lost 4 bases, the J end lost 0 bases, and 8 bases lay between the germline ends. The CDR3 region is CASSAGLAKNIQYF. In DNA, the CDR3 is TGTGCCAGCAGCGCAGGACTAGCCAAAAACATTCAGTACTTC.

This chain joins TRBV25-1 and TRBJ2-7; a possible D gene is TRBD1 (8 bases). From germline, CDR1 is MGHDK and CDR2 SYGVNS. This CDR3 region has 17 residues. Deletions cut 0 bases from V and 2 bases from J, with 17 bases between. The CDR3 here is CASSEYGQGGVTYEQYF. CDR3 sequence (DNA): TGTGCCAGCAGTGAATATGGACAGGGAGGGGTAACCTACGAGCAGTACTTC.